The next 18 T cell receptor beta chains were all read from a single sample in a study of radiotherapy plus CTLA-4 blockade in lung cancer. Sequenced by immunoSEQ multiplex PCR; TCRdb stores in-frame clones only, minus some. The data show roughly 68,000 clones, approximately 80% seen once. The sample consisted of peripheral blood, taken from a patient treated with radiotherapy plus ipilimumab. The receptors shown here come from a human donor with non-small cell lung cancer who had a complete response to radiotherapy plus ipilimumab.

V usage is TRBV19 and J usage is TRBJ1-2; 7 bases are a match to TRBD1. Trimming took 4 bases from V and 0 from J; bases not matched to a gene: 5. Germline CDR1 is LNHDA and CDR2 is SQIVND (reference sequence). The CDR3 sequence is 15 residues long. The CDR3 nucleotides are TGTGCCAGTAGTAGCAGACAGGGTACTAACTATGGCTACACCTTC. Amino acid sequence: CASSSRQGTNYGYTF. Together with reference TRBV19 and TRBJ1-2, the CDR3 gives the full variable domain: DGGITQSPKYLFRKEGQNVTLSCEQNLNHDAMYWYRQDPGQGLRLIYYSQIVNDFQKGDIAEGYSVSREKKESFPLTVTSAQKNPTAFYLCASSSRQGTNYGYTFGSGTRLTVV.

This chain connects TRBV27 to TRBJ1-6, with D tentatively TRBD1 (6 bases). CDR3 length: 18 residues. V was cut by 5 bases and J by 3 bases, with 20 bases left in between. Germline V lookup: CDR1 MNHEY, CDR2 SMNVEV (reference sequence). The CDR3 DNA reads as TGTGCCAGCAGTCTCTTCACAGGGCCAGAGCACTATAATTCACCCCTCCACTTT. This gives the protein CASSLFTGPEHYNSPLHF.

The rearrangement uses TRBV30 and TRBJ1-1; D is unresolved. Germline V gene sequence: CDR1 GTSNPN, CDR2 SVGIG (reference sequence). The CDR3 spans 15 residues. Between the trimmed V and J ends, which lost 0 bases and 5 bases, there was a span of 16 bases. For the CDR3, the DNA is TGTGCCTGGAGTGTACCGGAGAGGGTCCGGACTGAAGCTTTCTTT. It specifies CAWSVPERVRTEAFF.

This sequence joins TRBV23-1 and TRBJ2-7, with TRBD1 as a possible D gene (6 bases). TRBV23-1 is assigned to the ORF class and has an uncertain function. Trimming took 9 bases from V and 4 from J, leaving 22 bases between them. CDR3 size: 15 residues. The CDR3 DNA reads as TGCGCCAGTCCCACTGGAAGACAGGCGACTTACGAGCAGTACTTC. Translation gives CASPTGRQATYEQYF.

The chain recombines TRBV30 with TRBJ1-2; 7 nucleotides align to TRBD1. Germline assignment: CDR1 GTSNPN and CDR2 SVGIG (reference sequence). V lost 0 bases and J lost 8; bases outside the gene matches: 9. The CDR3 spans 14 residues. Here the CDR3 DNA reads TGTGCCTGGAGTGTACGGTTGGTCAGGGGGGGCTACACCTTC. Amino acid sequence: CAWSVRLVRGGYTF.

The genes are TRBV11-2 and TRBJ2-2; possibly TRBD1 or TRBD2 for D (6 bases each). Trimming shortened V by 4 bases and J by 6 bases, and 12 bases separated the two germline ends. CDR3 length: 14 amino acids. Germline V CDR1 and CDR2: SGHAT, FQNNGV. The CDR3 here is CASSSKRGAGELFF. CDR3 DNA: TGTGCCAGCAGCTCCAAGAGGGGGGCCGGGGAGCTGTTTTTT.

The chain recombines TRBV4-1 with TRBJ2-1, with D unclear. The germline V gene has CDR1 MGHRA and CDR2 YSYEKL. Trimming pared 8 bases from V and 1 base from J, leaving 3 bases between. The CDR3 length is 11 residues. The CDR3 DNA reads as TGCGCCAGCCGGTCCTACAATGAGCAGTTCTTC. Protein sequence: CASRSYNEQFF.

This clone was seen a handful of times. The chain links TRBV28 to TRBJ2-7, with D unclear. Germline loops: CDR1 MDHEN, CDR2 SYDVKM. The CDR3 loop spans 10 amino acids. Trimming stripped 7 bases from V and 3 bases from J, with 4 bases between. CDR3 in DNA: TGTGCCAGCAAGGACTACGAGCAGTACTTC. Translation gives CASKDYEQYF.

J is TRBJ2-3 and V is TRBV6-5, with TRBD1 identical over 7 bases. The ends lost 7 bases at V and 0 bases at J; junction bases unmatched: 4. Germline CDR1 MNHEY, CDR2 SVGAGI. The CDR3 is made up of 14 amino acids. The CDR3 region is CASNDRVSTDTQYF. The DNA of the CDR3 is TGTGCCAGCAACGACAGGGTTAGCACAGATACGCAGTATTTT.

This rearrangement joins TRBV7-9 to TRBJ1-2; TRBD1 matches at 7 bases. Trimming took 4 bases from V and 3 from J; bases not matched to a gene: 8. CDR1 and CDR2 (germline): SEHNR, FQNEAQ (reference sequence). This CDR3 region has 15 residues. CDR3: CASSWDSPRDYGYTF. CDR3 sequence (DNA): TGTGCCAGCAGCTGGGACAGCCCTAGAGACTATGGCTACACCTTC.

This clone was counted between two and nine times. V usage is TRBV27 and J usage is TRBJ1-5; 7 bases fit TRBD1. The germline CDR1 and CDR2 sequences are MNHEY and SMNVEV (reference sequence). CDR3 size: 15 residues. With V trimmed by 6 bases and J by 1 base, 6 bases remained unmatched. The CDR3 region has the DNA TGTGCCAGCAGCTACAGGGGAGAGAGCAATCAGCCCCAGCATTTT. Translating gives CASSYRGESNQPQHF.

The CDR3 sequence: CASSQDQWTEQNSPLHF. The CDR3 DNA follows: TGCGCCAGCAGCCAAGACCAGTGGACAGAGCAAAATTCACCCCTCCACTTT. The chain recombines TRBV4-3 with TRBJ1-6, with D tentatively TRBD1 (6 bases). CDR3 length: 17 residues. V shed 0 bases and J shed 7 bases, with 16 bases lying between them. Germline V gives CDR1 LGHNA, CDR2 YSLEER.

The J gene is TRBJ2-7, the V gene TRBV18, with D perhaps matching TRBD2 (6 bases). The CDR3 runs 15 residues. Per germline, CDR1 KGHSH and CDR2 LQKENI. V was pared by 1 base and J by 6 bases, with 16 bases between. This CDR3 reads CASSPLEGATSEQYV. CDR3 bases: TGTGCCAGCTCACCACTGGAGGGAGCCACGTCCGAGCAGTACGTC.

This clone was recorded once. This chain links TRBV2 with TRBJ2-3; D unresolved. CDR1 is SNHLY, CDR2 FYNNEI, per germline. Trimming left V 5 bases short and J 0 bases short, with 12 bases between. CDR3 length: 15 residues. Here the CDR3 reads CASSSDFTSTDTQYF. As DNA, the CDR3 is TGTGCCAGCAGTTCAGATTTTACTAGCACAGATACGCAGTATTTT.

The rearrangement joins TRBV14 to TRBJ2-5; D may be TRBD2 (6 bases). Per the germline V gene, CDR1 is SGHDN and CDR2 is FVKESK. The CDR3 has 16 residues. The V end lost 0 bases, the J end lost 1 base, and 12 bases lay between the germline ends. Written as DNA, the CDR3 is TGTGCCAGCAGCCAAGATAGGAGGGCAGGCCAAGAGACCCAGTACTTC. Translated, it gives CASSQDRRAGQETQYF.

The chain employs TRBV27 and TRBJ2-2; D uncertain. The V end was cut by 5 bases, the J end by 2 bases, with 6 bases between. The length of the CDR3 is 13 residues. Germline-derived CDR1 and CDR2 are MNHEY and SMNVEV (reference sequence). The DNA for the CDR3 is TGTGCCAGCAGTCCCCACAACACCGGGGAGCTGTTTTTT. It is translated as CASSPHNTGELFF.

About this clone: One junction end disagrees with the germline gene, perhaps due to a read error. Different DNA sequences within this sample yield the same CDR3. The chain uses TRBV9 and TRBJ1-6; 7 bases align to TRBD1. Germline values: CDR1 SGDLS, CDR2 YYNGEE. This CDR3 contains 15 residues. CDR3 protein: CASSVHPRGNSPLHF. DNA for the CDR3: TGTGCTAGCAGCGTCCACCCCAGGGGGAATTCACCCCTCCACTTT. Full variable domain (missing parts from reference TRBV9 and TRBJ1-6): DSGVTQTPKHLITATGQRVTLRCSPRSGDLSVYWYQQSLDQGLQFLIQYYNGEERAKGNILERFSAQQFPDLHSELNLSSLELGDSALYFCASSVHPRGNSPLHFGNGTRLTVT.

The chain combines TRBV18 with TRBJ1-6; 9 bases agree with TRBD1. CDR3 length equals 14 residues. Germline-derived CDR1 and CDR2 are KGHSH and LQKENI. The junction had 4 bases not matched to a gene; V was cut back by 3 bases and J by 10 bases. The CDR3 sequence: CASSPGQGQSPLHF. The CDR3 DNA sequence: TGTGCCAGCTCACCGGGACAGGGTCAATCACCCCTCCACTTT.